This TCR beta chain was sequenced during a study of T cell changes during pregnancy in multiple sclerosis. The V gene's germline CDR1 is SGHNT and CDR2 YYREEE (reference sequence). The CDR3 runs to 15 residues. The ends were cut back, 4 bases at V and 4 bases at J, with 17 bases in the middle. The protocol was immunoSEQ multiplex PCR, while the TCRdb copy is restricted to in-frame clones and leaves out a portion. The data contain 40,000 to 45,000 clones, 88% of them seen just once; the ten biggest clones take up under 6%. Sequences were derived from CD8+ T cells from peripheral blood mononuclear cells, sampled after pregnancy. This chain uses TRBV5-4 with TRBJ1-2, with D perhaps matching TRBD1 (6 bases). The clonotype comes from a female donor in good health, enrolled as a control in a pregnancy study. CDR3 sequence (DNA): TGTGCCAGCAGCCTATGGACAGAGGTGCCCTATGGCTACACCTTC. This translates into CASSLWTEVPYGYTF.